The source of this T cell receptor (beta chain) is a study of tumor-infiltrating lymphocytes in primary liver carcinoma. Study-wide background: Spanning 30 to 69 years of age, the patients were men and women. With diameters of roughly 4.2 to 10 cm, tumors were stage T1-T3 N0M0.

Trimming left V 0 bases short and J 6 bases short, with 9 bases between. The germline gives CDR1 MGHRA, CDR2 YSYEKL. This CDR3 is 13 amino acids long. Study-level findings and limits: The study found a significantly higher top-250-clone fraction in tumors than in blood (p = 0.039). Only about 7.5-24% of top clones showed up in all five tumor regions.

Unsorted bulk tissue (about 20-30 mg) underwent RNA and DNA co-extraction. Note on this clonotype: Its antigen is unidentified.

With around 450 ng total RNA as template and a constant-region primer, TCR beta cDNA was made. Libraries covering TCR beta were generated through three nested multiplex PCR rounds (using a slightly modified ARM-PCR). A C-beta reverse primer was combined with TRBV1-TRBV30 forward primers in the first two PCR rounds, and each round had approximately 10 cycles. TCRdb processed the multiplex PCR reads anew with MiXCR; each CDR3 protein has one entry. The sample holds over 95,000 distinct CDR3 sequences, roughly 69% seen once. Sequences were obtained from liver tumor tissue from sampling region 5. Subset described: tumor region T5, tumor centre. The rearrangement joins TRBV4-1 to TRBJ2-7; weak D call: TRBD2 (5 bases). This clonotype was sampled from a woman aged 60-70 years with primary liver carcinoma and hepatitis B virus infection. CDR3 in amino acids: CASSQEGESEQYF. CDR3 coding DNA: TGCGCCAGCAGCCAAGAGGGAGAATCCGAGCAGTACTTC.